A selection of T cell receptor beta chains follows, all from one sample in a study of shared clonotypes between healthy human individuals. Only in-frame clones appear in the TCRdb table, and some are missing; sequencing was by immunoSEQ multiplex PCR. This repertoire shows millions of clones, approximately 90% found once; its top ten account for around 0.15%. The source material was naive CD4+ T cells sorted from blood. Every receptor here comes from a man aged 18 to 35 in good health. Both conserved end residues are part of each CDR3. D genes are given only for firm matches. Expanded clones are given a class, and other clones once, few, many or no size at all.

TRBJ2-7,TRBV18,NA,NA,CASSPEAGLSYEQYF,TGTGCCAGCTCACCTGAGGCAGGGCTCTCCTACGAGCAGTACTTC
TRBJ2-7,TRBV6-1,NA,NA,CASSGQTYEQYF,TGTGCCAGCAGTGGGCAGACCTACGAGCAGTACTTC
TRBJ2-1,TRBV5-4,NA,NA,CASTPGPLGTDLAGNEQFF,TGTGCCAGTACACCAGGGCCCCTGGGGACGGATTTGGCGGGGAATGAGCAGTTCTTC
TRBJ1-6,TRBV6-6,NA,NA,CASSGGYNSPLHF,TGTGCCAGCAGTGGGGGTTATAATTCACCCCTCCACTTT
TRBJ2-7,TRBV18,TRBD2,NA,CASSPGTMTYEQYF,TGTGCCAGCTCACCCGGGACTATGACCTACGAGCAGTACTTC
TRBJ1-1,TRBV5-8,NA,NA,CASSLGQPNTEAFF,TGTGCCAGCAGCTTGGGGCAGCCGAACACTGAAGCTTTCTTT
TRBJ1-5,TRBV21-1,NA,NA,CASSNQGFSNQPQHF,TGTGCCAGCAGCAACCAGGGGTTTAGCAATCAGCCCCAGCATTTT
TRBJ2-2,TRBV18,NA,NA,CASSPGLANTGELFF,TGTGCCAGCTCACCGGGACTCGCGAACACCGGGGAGCTGTTTTTT
TRBJ2-7,TRBV6-4,NA,NA,CASSPGRDYEQYF,TGTGCCAGCAGTCCCGGGAGAGACTACGAGCAGTACTTC
TRBJ2-5,TRBV7-9,TRBD1,NA,CASSPGDRGVRETQYF,TGTGCCAGCAGCCCGGGGGACAGGGGGGTTCGAGAGACCCAGTACTTC
TRBJ1-6,TRBV5-1,NA,NA,CASSLNRRSSYNSPLHF,TGCGCCAGCAGCCTCAATAGAAGGAGCTCCTATAATTCACCCCTCCACTTT
TRBJ2-1,TRBV7-6,TRBD1,NA,CASSFQSPRGPYNEQFF,TGTGCCAGCAGCTTCCAATCTCCCAGGGGGCCCTACAATGAGCAGTTCTTC
TRBJ2-3,TRBV7-2,TRBD1,NA,CASRRGQISTDTQYF,TGTGCCAGCAGGAGGGGACAGATAAGCACAGATACGCAGTATTTT
TRBJ1-3,TRBV7-9,NA,NA,CASSLASSSGNTIYF,TGTGCCAGCAGCTTAGCGTCGAGTTCTGGAAACACCATATATTTT
TRBJ2-3,TRBV5-1,TRBD2,NA,CASSLGTSGRTDTQYF,TGCGCCAGCAGCTTGGGAACTAGCGGGAGAACAGATACGCAGTATTTT
TRBJ2-3,TRBV7-9,TRBD2,NA,CASSLLRKGTTSTDTQYF,TGTGCCAGCAGCTTACTTCGTAAGGGGACTACTTCCACAGATACGCAGTATTTT
TRBJ2-2,TRBV4-1,TRBD1,NA,CASSQRAGGPNTGELFF,TGCGCCAGCAGCCAACGGGCAGGGGGCCCAAACACCGGGGAGCTGTTTTTT
TRBJ2-3,TRBV5-1,NA,once,CASKSGTSTDTQYF,TGCGCCAGCAAGTCCGGGACTAGCACAGATACGCAGTATTTT
TRBJ2-7,TRBV2,TRBD2,NA,CASRGAGLYEQYF,TGTGCCAGCAGGGGAGCGGGACTGTACGAGCAGTACTTC
TRBJ1-2,TRBV7-8,TRBD1,NA,CASSPTGQGTGYTF,TGTGCCAGCAGCCCGACTGGACAGGGGACGGGCTACACCTTC
TRBJ2-7,TRBV5-1,NA,NA,CASSPRGEPYEQYF,TGCGCCAGCAGCCCGAGGGGGGAGCCCTACGAGCAGTACTTC
TRBJ1-1,TRBV5-4,TRBD1,few,CASSLQGANTEAFF,TGTGCCAGCAGCTTACAGGGGGCGAACACTGAAGCTTTCTTT
TRBJ2-7,TRBV7-2,TRBD2,NA,CASSPFAAGGPGDEQYF,TGTGCCAGCAGCCCCTTTGCTGCGGGAGGGCCGGGTGACGAGCAGTACTTC
TRBJ2-5,TRBV6-1,NA,once,CASSELQDQETQYF,TGTGCCAGCAGTGAACTGCAGGACCAAGAGACCCAGTACTTC
TRBJ2-5,TRBV5-1,TRBD1,once,CASSFRTGGEETQYF,TGCGCCAGCAGCTTTAGGACAGGGGGCGAGGAGACCCAGTACTTC
TRBJ2-7,TRBV7-9,TRBD2,once,CASSVTSGYEQYF,TGTGCCAGCAGCGTGACTAGCGGCTACGAGCAGTACTTC
TRBJ1-2,TRBV28,TRBD1,NA,CASRETGTAYGYTF,TGTGCCAGCAGAGAGACAGGGACTGCCTATGGCTACACCTTC
TRBJ2-5,TRBV30,TRBD2,NA,CAWSGAGEQYF,TGTGCCTGGAGCGGGGCGGGGGAGCAGTACTTC
TRBJ1-1,TRBV6-5,TRBD1,NA,CASSQTGAGRTEAFF,TGTGCCAGCAGTCAAACAGGGGCCGGACGAACTGAAGCTTTCTTT
TRBJ2-2,TRBV7-7,NA,NA,CASSQSEGTGELFF,TGTGCTAGCAGTCAGTCTGAAGGAACCGGGGAGCTGTTTTTT
TRBJ1-2,TRBV18,NA,NA,CASSPPSLGASDGYTF,TGTGCCAGCTCACCACCAAGTCTAGGGGCCTCGGACGGCTACACCTTC
TRBJ2-3,TRBV29-1,NA,NA,CSGSEGTTDTQYF,TGCAGCGGCTCAGAGGGGACGACAGATACGCAGTATTTT
TRBJ1-6,TRBV6-5,TRBD1,NA,CASSPTGGPLPLHF,TGTGCCAGCAGCCCGACAGGGGGCCCCTTACCCCTCCACTTT
TRBJ2-2,TRBV9,NA,once,CASSAPAGAGELFF,TGTGCCAGCAGCGCCCCAGCTGGGGCCGGGGAGCTGTTTTTT
TRBJ1-2,TRBV28,TRBD1,once,CASSFFRRDRGNNYGYTF,TGTGCCAGCAGTTTCTTTCGCCGGGACAGGGGAAATAACTATGGCTACACCTTC
TRBJ2-7,TRBV15,TRBD1,NA,CATSLGTGAKYEQYF,TGTGCCACCAGCTTAGGGACAGGGGCTAAGTACGAGCAGTACTTC
TRBJ2-1,TRBV10-3,TRBD1,NA,CAIRGQGTYNEQFF,TGTGCCATCAGGGGACAGGGGACATACAATGAGCAGTTCTTC
TRBJ1-6,TRBV30,NA,few,CAWSGHGGGESPLHF,TGTGCCTGGAGTGGCCACGGGGGCGGAGAGTCACCCCTCCACTTT
TRBJ2-2,TRBV19,TRBD2,NA,CASMERGGVTGELFF,TGTGCCAGTATGGAGAGGGGAGGGGTCACCGGGGAGCTGTTTTTT
TRBJ1-1,TRBV7-2,NA,NA,CASSLAGSYTEAFF,TGTGCCAGCAGCTTAGCAGGGTCGTACACTGAAGCTTTCTTT
TRBJ1-5,TRBV6-1,NA,NA,CASSEVSTGNNQPQHF,TGTGCCAGCAGTGAAGTGTCGACAGGAAACAATCAGCCCCAGCATTTT
TRBJ1-2,TRBV30,NA,NA,CAAERGHGGYTF,TGTGCCGCCGAGAGGGGACACGGTGGCTACACCTTC
TRBJ2-7,TRBV14,NA,NA,CASSQNTYEQYF,TGTGCCAGCAGCCAAAACACCTACGAGCAGTACTTC
TRBJ2-2,TRBV19,NA,once,CASSTPGFGELFF,TGTGCCAGTAGCACCCCGGGATTTGGGGAGCTGTTTTTT
TRBJ2-3,TRBV7-9,TRBD1,NA,CASSPGQTYTDTQYF,TGTGCCAGCAGCCCGGGACAGACTTACACAGATACGCAGTATTTT
TRBJ2-7,TRBV9,NA,NA,CASSVSTRRERREQYF,TGTGCCAGCAGCGTATCTACGAGGAGGGAGCGGCGCGAGCAGTACTTC
TRBJ2-7,TRBV5-6,NA,NA,CASSFAYEQYF,TGTGCCAGCAGCTTCGCGTACGAGCAGTACTTC
TRBJ2-7,TRBV28,TRBD2,NA,CAFGTSGSYEQYF,TGTGCCTTCGGGACTAGCGGCTCCTACGAGCAGTACTTC
TRBJ2-1,TRBV6-1,TRBD2,NA,CASSPPGGSYNEQFF,TGTGCCAGCAGCCCCCCGGGGGGGTCCTACAATGAGCAGTTCTTC
TRBJ2-1,TRBV4-1,NA,NA,CASSQPTRGNEQFF,TGCGCCAGCAGCCAACCCACCAGGGGTAATGAGCAGTTCTTC
TRBJ1-5,TRBV10-3,NA,NA,CAISESRGETNQPQHF,TGTGCCATCAGTGAGTCGAGGGGCGAGACGAATCAGCCCCAGCATTTT